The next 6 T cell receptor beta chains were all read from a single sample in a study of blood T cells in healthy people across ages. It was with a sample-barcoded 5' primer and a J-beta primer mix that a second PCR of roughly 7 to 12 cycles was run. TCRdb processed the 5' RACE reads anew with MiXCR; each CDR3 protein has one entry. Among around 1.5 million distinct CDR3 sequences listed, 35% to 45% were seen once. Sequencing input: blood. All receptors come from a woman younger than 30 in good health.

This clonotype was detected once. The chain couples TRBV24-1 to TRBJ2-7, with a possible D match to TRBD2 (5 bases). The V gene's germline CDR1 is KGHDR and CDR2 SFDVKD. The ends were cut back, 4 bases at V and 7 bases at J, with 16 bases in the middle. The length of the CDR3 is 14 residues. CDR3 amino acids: CATSDHGLGNEQYF. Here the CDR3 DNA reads TGTGCCACCAGTGACCACGGACTGGGAAATGAGCAGTACTTC.

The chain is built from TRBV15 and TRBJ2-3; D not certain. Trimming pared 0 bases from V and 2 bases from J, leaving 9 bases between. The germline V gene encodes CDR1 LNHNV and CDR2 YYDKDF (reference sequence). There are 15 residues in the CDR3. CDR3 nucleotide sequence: TGTGCCACCAGCAGAGAGGGCAGCCCCACAGATACGCAGTATTTT. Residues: CATSREGSPTDTQYF.

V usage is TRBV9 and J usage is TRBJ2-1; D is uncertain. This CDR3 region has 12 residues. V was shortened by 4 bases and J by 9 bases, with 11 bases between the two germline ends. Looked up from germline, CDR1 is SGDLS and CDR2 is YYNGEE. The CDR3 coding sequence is TGTGCCAGCAGCCCTCTATTTAGTGAGCAGTTCTTC. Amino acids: CASSPLFSEQFF.

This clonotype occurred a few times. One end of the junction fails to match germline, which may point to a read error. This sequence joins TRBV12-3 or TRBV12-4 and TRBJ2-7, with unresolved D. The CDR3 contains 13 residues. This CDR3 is CASSLVDLEEQYF. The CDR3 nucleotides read TGTGCCAGCAGCTTAGTCGATTTGGAGGAGCAGTACTTC.

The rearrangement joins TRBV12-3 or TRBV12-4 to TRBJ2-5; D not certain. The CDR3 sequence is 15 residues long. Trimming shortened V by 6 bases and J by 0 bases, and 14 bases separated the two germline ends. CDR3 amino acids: CASRAFETYQETQYF. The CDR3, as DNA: TGTGCCAGCAGGGCCTTTGAGACGTACCAAGAGACCCAGTACTTC.

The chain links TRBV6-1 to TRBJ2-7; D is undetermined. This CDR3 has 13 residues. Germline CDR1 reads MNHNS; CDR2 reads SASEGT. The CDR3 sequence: CATGSGPAYEQYF. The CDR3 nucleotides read TGTGCAACCGGTTCGGGTCCGGCCTACGAGCAGTACTTC.